This TCR beta chain stems from a study of cytotoxic CD8 clonotypes in ibrutinib-treated CLL. At the level of the study: It was after a median 12 months of treatment, range 6 to 36, that response samples were taken.

Using immunoSEQ multiplex PCR, the repertoire was profiled, and TCRdb retains in-frame clones only, with some absent. The sample lists over 200,000 clones, about four fifths occurring once. On this clone: Its antigen is as yet unknown.

Per germline, CDR1 MDHEN and CDR2 SYDVKM. With V trimmed by 3 bases and J by 0 bases, 8 bases remained unmatched. The CDR3 runs to 16 residues. Broader study findings: Having risen at ibrutinib response, clonality had fallen back toward baseline by progression. Samples from sustained-remission and progressing patients were taken at different times.

This specimen was PBMCs, taken after 12 months of ibrutinib treatment. This chain uses TRBV28 with TRBJ2-7; 7 bases are shared with TRBD2. The sequence was obtained from a human donor with chronic lymphocytic leukemia. CDR3 protein: CASSFPSSGYSYEQYF. CDR3 DNA: TGTGCCAGCAGTTTCCCATCTAGCGGATACTCCTACGAGCAGTACTTC.